This TCR beta chain was sequenced for a study of blood T cell repertoires in COVID-19. Clones were sequenced by immunoSEQ multiplex PCR, and TCRdb holds only the in-frame ones, with some missing. The data show 95,000 to 150,000 clones, with roughly 88% seen just once and approximately 8% held by the top ten. Germline V gives CDR1 SGHAT, CDR2 FQNNGV. V was clipped by 3 bases and J by 5 bases; unmatched bases: 10. The CDR3 sequence is 18 residues long. The chain is built from TRBV11-2 and TRBJ2-3, with 14 bases that match TRBD2. Sequenced input: peripheral blood. This TCR derives from a man aged 50 to 59 with acute or convalescent COVID-19. The CDR3 DNA sequence: TGTGCCAGCAGCTTCGGACTAGCGGGAGGCCGACGTTTAGATACGCAGTATTTT. Translated, it gives CASSFGLAGGRRLDTQYF.